The 8 T cell receptor beta chains below come from one sample, sequenced in a study of regulatory T cells in long-lasting Graves disease. The time point: persistent/refractory GD, antithyroid drugs over 5 years with positive TRAb. PBMC-extracted RNA yielded the TCR library. Through Arm-PCR of CDR3 regions and iRepertoire HTBI primers, TCR beta libraries were built. TCRdb used MiXCR to reprocess the multiplex PCR reads, holding one entry per CDR3 protein. Here the sample spans about 430,000 distinct CDR3 sequences, 21% being singletons. Specimen: peripheral blood mononuclear cells (PBMCs), collected when the disease was refractory, from a patient treated with antithyroid drugs. The source of these receptors is a female donor with Graves disease.

This clonotype came up many times. The chain couples TRBV29-1 to TRBJ1-2; tentative D call: TRBD1 (5 bases). The CDR3 length is 13 residues. Germline V gene sequence: CDR1 SQVTM, CDR2 ANQGSEA. Trimming left V 5 bases short and J 5 bases short, with 15 bases between. The CDR3 sequence: CSVNNLGGYGYTF. CDR3 DNA sequence: TGCAGCGTTAATAATTTGGGGGGATATGGCTACACCTTC.

This clonotype was counted ten times or more. The V and J genes are TRBV28 and TRBJ2-7; D tentatively reads TRBD1 or TRBD2 (5 bases each). Trimming stripped 6 bases from V and 3 bases from J, with 18 bases between. Germline V gene data show CDR1 as MDHEN and CDR2 as SYDVKM. The CDR3 consists of 15 residues. CDR3 in DNA: TGTGCCAGCAGCCCCGGGACCGCCTTAGGCTACGAGCAGTACTTC. Translated: CASSPGTALGYEQYF. The full variable domain, completed using reference TRBV28 and TRBJ2-7, is DVKVTQSSRYLVKRTGEKVFLECVQDMDHENMFWYRQDPGLGLRLIYFSYDVKMKEKGDIPEGYSVSREKKERFSLILESASTNQTSMYLCASSPGTALGYEQYFGPGTRLTVT.

In regard to this clonotype: A much larger clone is a single base away; this may be a read error. The rearrangement links TRBV28 to TRBJ1-4; TRBD1 aligns across 9 bases. The V gene's germline CDR1 is MDHEN and CDR2 SYDVKM. Losses at the gene ends were 6 bases for V and 6 bases for J; bases not matched to a gene: 8. The length of the CDR3 is 15 residues. Here the CDR3 reads CASSGTGGMYEKLFF. The CDR3 region has the DNA TGTGCCAGCAGCGGTACAGGGGGCATGTATGAAAAACTGTTTTTT.

This clonotype was observed a few times. This chain links TRBV14 with TRBJ2-7; D is unresolved. V was pared by 2 bases and J by 0 bases, with 17 bases between. The CDR3 is made up of 17 amino acids. In germline, CDR1 is SGHDN, CDR2 FVKESK. The CDR3 DNA is TGTGCCAGCAGCCAATCCCTCGGTTCGGGTGTCTCCTACGAGCAGTACTTC. The encoded protein is CASSQSLGSGVSYEQYF.

J is TRBJ2-1 and V is TRBV12-3 or TRBV12-4; 7 positions match TRBD2. Unmatched junction bases numbered 7, after V lost 6 bases and J lost 5 bases. CDR3 length: 14 residues. The CDR3 coding sequence is TGTGCCAGCAGCCCCCGGCGGGAGCACAATGAGCAGTTCTTC. Protein product: CASSPRREHNEQFF.

This clonotype was observed many times. The genes are TRBV7-8 and TRBJ1-6; D unclear. V was cut by 1 base and J by 9 bases, with 13 bases left in between. Germline values: CDR1 SGHVS, CDR2 FQNEAQ. There are 15 residues in the CDR3. CDR3 nucleotides: TGTGCCAGCAGCTTAGATGTAGACGAGGGTTCACCCCTCCACTTT. Translated, it gives CASSLDVDEGSPLHF. Full variable domain (remainder filled in from reference TRBV7-8 and TRBJ1-6): GAGVSQSPRYKVAKRGQDVALRCDPISGHVSLFWYQQALGQGPEFLTYFQNEAQLDKSGLPSDRFFAERPEGSVSTLKIQRTQQEDSAVYLCASSLDVDEGSPLHFGNGTRLTVT.

The gene calls are TRBV29-1 and TRBJ1-2; D might be TRBD1 (5 bases). Germline CDR1 reads SQVTM; CDR2 reads ANQGSEA. Trimming pared 1 base from V and 4 bases from J, leaving 13 bases between. CDR3 size: 14 residues. In DNA, the CDR3 is TGCAGCGTTGAAGCGACGACAGCCGTCTATGGCTACACCTTC. This encodes CSVEATTAVYGYTF.

This clonotype was picked up a small number of times. This rearrangement joins TRBV4-1 to TRBJ2-5; D may be TRBD1 or TRBD2 (5 bases each). V was cut by 1 base and J by 6 bases, with 18 bases left in between. The CDR3 has 16 amino acids. CDR1 is MGHRA, CDR2 YSYEKL, per germline. The CDR3 region is CASSQVVGTLGQTQYF. The CDR3 DNA follows: TGCGCCAGCAGCCAAGTTGTTGGGACCCTTGGGCAGACCCAGTACTTC.